The present entry profiles one T cell receptor (beta chain) with its context. This sample is part of a study of T cell responses to AZD1222 COVID-19 vaccine. The germline gives CDR1 SNHLY, CDR2 FYNNEI. V gave up 5 bases and J gave up 6 bases, with 11 bases separating them. The CDR3 contains 13 residues. Using immunoSEQ multiplex PCR, the repertoire was profiled, and TCRdb retains in-frame clones only, with some absent. The data contain around 120,000 clones, more than 75% of them singletons. The chain carries TRBV2 and TRBJ2-1; the D gene could be TRBD1 or TRBD2 (6 bases each). The sequence derives from an adult in good health. This specimen was peripheral blood, taken on day 0 of AZD1222 vaccination. The DNA for the CDR3 is TGTGCCAGCAGTCGGGGGCCCTCCAATGAGCAGTTCTTC. It yields the protein CASSRGPSNEQFF.